This T cell receptor beta chain emerged from a study of response to subunit inactivated influenza vaccine. Overall study findings and caveats: After each seasonal influenza vaccination, few new T cells are recruited, the authors suggested.

The CDR3 sequence is 13 residues long. Trimming removed 0 bases from V and 11 bases from J, with 15 bases in between. Germline V gene data show CDR1 as DFQATT and CDR2 as SNEGSKA (reference sequence). TCRdb re-called the RT-PCR reads with MiXCR, one entry per CDR3 protein. In the table there are 300,000 to 350,000 distinct CDR3 sequences, 22% of which are singletons. In this sample, this clonotype turned up a few times. Its antigen remains unidentified. Sample: PBMCs from blood, taken 21 months after vaccination. This sequence joins TRBV20-1 and TRBJ2-3, with D unresolved. The sequence derives from a man aged 50 to 69 who received an inactivated influenza vaccine. CDR3 sequence reads: CSARDRETQVQYF. The CDR3 DNA reads as TGCAGTGCTAGAGATCGAGAAACGCAAGTGCAGTATTTT.